Following are 24 T cell receptor beta chains from one sample sequenced in a study of cytomegalovirus exposure and HLA in healthy donors. Amplification used 60 Vbeta primers and 13 Jbeta primers. Using immunoSEQ multiplex PCR, the repertoire was profiled, and TCRdb retains in-frame clones only, with some absent. The sample lists around 140,000 clones, just under 85% seen once, with approximately 1.5% in the top ten. Sequencing used PBMCs. The receptors were sampled from a man younger than 40 in good health and CMV-seropositive.

The chain joins TRBV6-5 to TRBJ2-2; D possibly corresponds to TRBD1 (5 bases). Trimming shortened V by 7 bases and J by 7 bases, and 10 bases separated the two germline ends. The CDR3 contains 12 residues. Germline CDR1 and CDR2: MNHEY and SVGAGI. The CDR3 DNA follows: TGTGCCAGCAAGCGAGACAGCGGGGAGCTGTTTTTT. The encoded protein is CASKRDSGELFF.

This clone was counted a few times. The chain carries TRBV29-1 and TRBJ2-5; 11 nucleotides agree with TRBD2. The length of the CDR3 is 13 residues. The germline CDR1 and CDR2 sequences are SQVTM and ANQGSEA. V trimming: 4 bases; J trimming: 2 bases; junction bases outside the gene matches: 0. The CDR3, as DNA: TGCAGCGTTGGACTAGCGGGACAAGAGACCCAGTACTTC. Protein product: CSVGLAGQETQYF.

This clone was detected a few times. The chain uses TRBV28 and TRBJ2-5; D is uncertain. V dropped 2 bases and J dropped 5 bases, with 12 bases sitting between them. The CDR3 contains 14 residues. Germline CDR1 is MDHEN and CDR2 is SYDVKM. The CDR3 sequence: CASSLGSQSETQYF. The DNA for the CDR3 is TGTGCCAGCAGTTTAGGCTCACAGTCGGAGACCCAGTACTTC.

The chain is built from TRBV5-6 and TRBJ2-7, with a weak D call TRBD1 (6 bases). The CDR3 is 14 amino acids. Per germline, CDR1 SGHDT and CDR2 YYEEEE. Trimming took off 0 bases at V and 1 base at J, with 8 bases between the two ends. DNA of the CDR3: TGTGCCAGCAGCTTGGCCGGACAGTCCTACGAGCAGTACTTC. Protein: CASSLAGQSYEQYF.

This clone was found once. The chain is built from TRBV4-1 and TRBJ2-7, with 9 positions matching TRBD1. In germline, CDR1 is MGHRA, CDR2 YSYEKL. The V segment lost 2 bases and the J segment 3 bases; nucleotides outside the gene matches: 2. The CDR3 totals 14 residues. As DNA, the CDR3 is TGCGCCAGCAGCCAAAGACAGGGGGGCTACGAGCAGTACTTC. As protein: CASSQRQGGYEQYF.

The chain employs TRBV6-5 and TRBJ2-7, with D tentatively TRBD1 (6 bases). CDR1 is MNHEY, CDR2 SVGAGI, per germline. The V end lost 5 bases, the J end lost 3 bases, and 11 bases lay between the germline ends. This CDR3 has 13 residues. DNA of the CDR3: TGTGCCAGCAGTCGTACAGGGAGCTACGAGCAGTACTTC. Amino acids: CASSRTGSYEQYF.

V and J are TRBV7-8 and TRBJ2-7; D is perhaps TRBD1 (5 bases). Trimming removed 1 base at V and 0 bases at J, with 16 bases between. The CDR3 spans 17 residues. Germline CDR1 and CDR2: SGHVS and FQNEAQ. The CDR3 spells CASSLEVGEPDSYEQYF. CDR3 nucleotide sequence: TGTGCCAGCAGCTTAGAGGTAGGGGAACCCGACTCCTACGAGCAGTACTTC.

This chain joins TRBV9 and TRBJ2-7; D is possibly TRBD1 (6 bases). The V gene lost 0 bases and the J gene lost 4 bases, with 11 bases spanning the gap. This CDR3 spans 14 amino acids. Germline V CDR1 and CDR2: SGDLS, YYNGEE. CDR3 residues: CASSVEQGSYEQYF. CDR3 in DNA: TGTGCCAGCAGCGTAGAACAGGGTTCATACGAGCAGTACTTC.

The chain links TRBV21-1 to TRBJ2-5; the table's D call of TRBD1 was not tested on the DNA. TRBV21-1 is termed a pseudogene. The CDR3 totals 16 residues. The CDR3 spells CASRIGQGPTQETQYF. CDR3 sequence (DNA): TGTGCCAGCAGAATTGGACAGGGTCCGACTCAAGAGACCCAGTACTTC.

This clone has a handful of counts. V is TRBV28 and J is TRBJ2-7; possibly TRBD1 for D (6 bases). From germline, CDR1 is MDHEN and CDR2 SYDVKM. The V end was cut by 5 bases, the J end by 4 bases, with 9 bases between. The CDR3 is 12 residues long. CDR3 region: CASSPDRYEQYF. The CDR3 bases are TGTGCCAGCAGTCCCGACAGGTACGAGCAGTACTTC.

CDR3 region: CASSTTPGTGATEAFF. CDR3 DNA: TGTGCCAGCAGTACTACTCCCGGGACAGGGGCCACTGAAGCTTTCTTT. The chain couples TRBV25-1 to TRBJ1-1; 10 nucleotides match TRBD1. Trimming cost V 5 bases and J 4 bases; bases outside gene matches: 10. Germline CDR1 MGHDK, CDR2 SYGVNS. The CDR3 is 16 residues long.

CDR3 region: CASSPGPNPETQYF. In DNA, the CDR3 is TGTGCCAGCAGCCCAGGGCCCAACCCAGAGACCCAGTACTTC. The chain carries TRBV7-3 and TRBJ2-5, with D possibly TRBD1 on 5 matching bases. The CDR3 sequence is 14 residues long. Germline CDR1 is SGHTA and CDR2 is FQGTGA. Trimming stripped 5 bases from V and 4 bases from J, with 14 bases between.

The rearrangement joins TRBV5-4 to TRBJ2-7, with D perhaps TRBD1 (6 bases). This CDR3 has 14 amino acids. Per germline, CDR1 SGHNT and CDR2 YYREEE (reference sequence). V was clipped by 4 bases and J by 1 base, with 12 bases between them. Written as DNA, the CDR3 is TGTGCCAGCAGCCTGGACAGTCTTTCCTACGAGCAGTACTTC. This encodes CASSLDSLSYEQYF.

This clone appeared a few times. The J gene is TRBJ1-5, the V gene TRBV16, with unresolved D. This CDR3 spans 12 amino acids. Germline assignment: CDR1 KGHSY and CDR2 FQNENV. V shed 4 bases and J shed 4 bases, with 5 bases lying between them. CDR3 sequence reads: CASSPGNQPQHF. The CDR3 DNA reads as TGTGCCAGCAGCCCCGGGAATCAGCCCCAGCATTTT.

As for this clone: The same CDR3 can be traced to other DNA sequences in this sample. CDR3 DNA: TGTGCCTGGAGTGTAAGGGACTTCCAAGAGACCCAGTACTTC. It translates to CAWSVRDFQETQYF. The V and J genes are TRBV30 and TRBJ2-5, with a tentative D call TRBD2 (6 bases). CDR1 and CDR2 (germline): GTSNPN, SVGIG (reference sequence). The V and J ends lost 0 bases and 1 base respectively, with 9 bases between them. The CDR3 loop spans 14 amino acids.

The genes are TRBV7-9 and TRBJ1-2, with D unclear. Trimming took 1 base from V and 6 from J, leaving 9 bases between them. Germline V CDR1 and CDR2: SEHNR, FQNEAQ (reference sequence). There are 13 residues in the CDR3. Here the CDR3 reads CASSLDQGDGYTF. CDR3 coding DNA: TGTGCCAGCAGCTTAGATCAAGGAGATGGCTACACCTTC.

This rearrangement joins TRBV29-1 to TRBJ2-7; TRBD2 matches at 12 bases. Germline lookup yields CDR1 SQVTM and CDR2 ANQGSEA. The CDR3 covers 14 residues. V gave up 7 bases and J gave up 4 bases; unmatched junction bases: 8. CDR3 sequence reads: CSAIGLAGRYEQYF. The DNA for the CDR3 is TGCAGCGCCATAGGACTAGCGGGGCGATACGAGCAGTACTTC.

The V gene is TRBV28, the J gene TRBJ1-1; D unresolved. The CDR3 loop spans 14 amino acids. Germline lookup yields CDR1 MDHEN and CDR2 SYDVKM. V shed 6 bases and J shed 0 bases, with 11 bases lying between them. DNA of the CDR3: TGTGCCAGCAGCTTCGGACTGATGAACACTGAAGCTTTCTTT. Protein sequence: CASSFGLMNTEAFF. The full variable domain, its missing parts supplied by reference TRBV28 and TRBJ1-1, is DVKVTQSSRYLVKRTGEKVFLECVQDMDHENMFWYRQDPGLGLRLIYFSYDVKMKEKGDIPEGYSVSREKKERFSLILESASTNQTSMYLCASSFGLMNTEAFFGQGTRLTVV.

The chain joins TRBV10-2 to TRBJ2-1; D is unclear. Germline lookup yields CDR1 WSHSY and CDR2 SAAADI. CDR3 length: 15 residues. Trimming cost V 3 bases and J 0 bases, with 9 bases left between them. The CDR3 sequence: CASSDELSSYNEQFF. In nucleotides, the CDR3 is TGCGCCAGCAGTGACGAGCTTAGCTCCTACAATGAGCAGTTCTTC.

This sequence joins TRBV5-1 and TRBJ1-2; possible D gene TRBD1, 6 bases. Trimming removed 0 bases at V and 4 bases at J, with 22 bases between. The CDR3 loop spans 18 amino acids. Looked up from germline, CDR1 is SGHRS and CDR2 is YFSETQ. CDR3 in DNA: TGCGCCAGCAGCTTGGTCATCGGCGGGGGGCGCGGAAGCTATGGCTACACCTTC. Residues: CASSLVIGGGRGSYGYTF.

The V gene is TRBV6-1, the J gene TRBJ2-7, with D tentatively TRBD2 (6 bases). CDR1 and CDR2 from the germline V gene are MNHNS and SASEGT. Trimming took 10 bases from V and 3 from J, leaving 16 bases between them. CDR3 length: 13 amino acids. Written as DNA, the CDR3 is TGTGCCACCCGGAGGGTAACCAACTACGAGCAGTACTTC. It encodes CATRRVTNYEQYF.

In the case of this clone: Other DNA sequences in the sample encode the same CDR3. The V gene is TRBV5-1, the J gene TRBJ1-2; 9 nucleotides align to TRBD1. V shed 4 bases, J shed 8 bases, and the junction held 6 bases outside the gene matches. The CDR3 covers 13 residues. CDR1 SGHRS and CDR2 YFSETQ come from the germline V gene. The CDR3 is CASSPGQGEGYTF. CDR3 sequence (DNA): TGCGCCAGCAGCCCGGGACAGGGTGAAGGCTACACCTTC.

This clone was detected only a few times. The V call is TRBV6-1, the J call TRBJ2-7; possibly TRBD2 for D (6 bases). V was cut by 4 bases and J by 7 bases, with 14 bases left in between. This CDR3 has 13 amino acids. Germline V gene lookup returns CDR1 MNHNS and CDR2 SASEGT. The CDR3 nucleotides read TGTGCCAGCAGTGGGGGGGTGGGCCGAGAGCAGTACTTC. This gives the protein CASSGGVGREQYF.

J is TRBJ2-3 and V is TRBV7-8; the D is unclear. The CDR3 covers 15 residues. The germline V and J ends were trimmed by 7 bases and 5 bases, with 19 bases remaining between them. CDR1 is SGHVS, CDR2 FQNEAQ, per germline. This CDR3 is CASTRSDSRLDTQYF. The CDR3 DNA reads as TGTGCCAGCACCCGCTCGGATAGCCGCCTAGATACGCAGTATTTT.